A selection of T cell receptor beta chains follows, all from one sample in a study of PD-L1 blockade in urothelial cancer. Using immunoSEQ multiplex PCR, the repertoire was profiled, and TCRdb retains in-frame clones only, with some absent. The data contain about 25,000 clones, 82% of them singletons. The source was PBMCs, collected around atezolizumab (anti-PD-L1) treatment. The receptors here all came from a man aged 65-85 years with urothelial cancer. Each CDR3 is given with its conserved first and last residue. A D gene is named only where the DNA matches it firmly. The size field is filled for only some rows; it gives once, few, many or a size class.

clone_size	d_call	v_call	j_call	cdr3_aa	cdr3_nt
NA	TRBD2	TRBV19	TRBJ2-1	CASSMASGSSYNEQFF	TGTGCCAGTAGTATGGCTAGCGGGAGCTCCTACAATGAGCAGTTCTTC
NA	NA	TRBV7-2	TRBJ1-4	CASSRGITNEKLFF	TGTGCCAGCAGCCGAGGGATAACTAATGAAAAACTGTTTTTT
NA	NA	TRBV15	TRBJ2-5	CATSTDSQETQYF	TGTGCCACCAGCACGGACTCCCAAGAGACCCAGTACTTC
NA	NA	TRBV7-6	TRBJ1-2	CASRSGFGYTF	TGTGCCAGCAGAAGCGGGTTTGGCTACACCTTC
NA	NA	TRBV14	TRBJ1-1	CASSQEIPREAFF	TGTGCCAGCAGCCAAGAAATTCCCAGGGAAGCTTTCTTT
NA	TRBD2	TRBV19	TRBJ2-7	CASGPQGLFYEQYF	TGTGCCAGCGGACCGCAGGGACTATTTTACGAGCAGTACTTC
NA	NA	TRBV20-1	TRBJ1-4	CSLLFREKLFF	TGCAGCCTCCTCTTCCGTGAAAAACTGTTTTTT
NA	NA	TRBV5-1	TRBJ1-6	CASRWGGDYNSPLHF	TGCGCCAGCAGGTGGGGAGGGGACTATAATTCACCCCTCCACTTT
NA	TRBD1	TRBV27	TRBJ1-2	CASSPRQGMDYGYTF	TGTGCCAGCAGTCCCCGACAGGGGATGGACTATGGCTACACCTTC
NA	NA	TRBV19	TRBJ1-3	CASTTKRNTIYF	TGTGCCAGTACCACGAAGAGGAACACCATATATTTT
NA	TRBD2	TRBV4-3	TRBJ2-5	CASSQGGGRLMETQYF	TGCGCCAGCAGCCAAGGGGGCGGGAGGTTAATGGAGACCCAGTACTTC
NA	TRBD2	TRBV7-9	TRBJ2-3	CASSFLQAGGGFF	TGTGCCAGCAGCTTCCTACAAGCGGGAGGGGGTTTTTTT
NA	TRBD2	TRBV10-2	TRBJ2-7	CASTPGLAGGQQYF	TGCGCCAGCACCCCGGGACTAGCGGGAGGGCAGCAGTACTTC
NA	TRBD2	TRBV19	TRBJ2-7	CASSWTGGGSYEQYF	TGTGCCAGTAGTTGGACGGGAGGAGGGTCCTACGAGCAGTACTTC
NA	NA	TRBV9	TRBJ1-2	CASSTNHRVGYGYTF	TGTGCCAGCAGCACCAACCACAGGGTAGGCTATGGCTACACCTTC
NA	TRBD2	TRBV4-2	TRBJ2-5	CASSQDLGTSGRETQYF	TGTGCCAGCAGCCAAGATCTGGGGACTAGCGGGAGAGAGACCCAGTACTTC
NA	NA	TRBV7-2	TRBJ1-2	CASSFGPPGSYGYTF	TGTGCCAGCAGCTTCGGGCCACCCGGGAGCTATGGCTACACCTTC
NA	NA	TRBV11-2	TRBJ2-1	CASNSLEGYNEQFF	TGTGCCAGCAATTCGCTGGAGGGCTACAATGAGCAGTTCTTC
NA	TRBD2	TRBV4-3	TRBJ2-7	CASSQGLAGGPYEQYF	TGCGCCAGCAGCCAAGGACTAGCGGGAGGCCCCTACGAGCAGTACTTC
NA	TRBD2	TRBV5-4	TRBJ2-1	CASSLGGTSGYNEQFF	TGTGCCAGCAGCTTGGGTGGGACTAGCGGGTACAATGAGCAGTTCTTC
NA	TRBD2	TRBV30	TRBJ2-1	CACREGLWNEQFF	TGTGCCTGCCGGGAGGGCCTGTGGAATGAGCAGTTCTTC
NA	NA	TRBV6-5	TRBJ2-1	CASKEHLKSYNEQFF	TGTGCCAGCAAGGAGCATCTTAAATCATACAATGAGCAGTTCTTC
NA	NA	TRBV28	TRBJ1-2	CASNWRAVNYGCTF	TGTGCCAGCAATTGGAGGGCAGTTAACTATGGCTGCACCTTC
NA	NA	TRBV15	TRBJ2-3	CATSSRTSTDTQYF	TGTGCCACCAGCAGCCGGACTAGCACAGATACGCAGTATTTT
NA	NA	TRBV2	TRBJ2-7	CASSLVGEQYF	TGTGCCAGTAGTTTAGTTGGCGAGCAGTACTTC
once	TRBD2	TRBV7-2	TRBJ2-7	CASSSTSGVTYEQYF	TGTGCCAGCAGCTCTACTAGCGGAGTAACCTACGAGCAGTACTTC
few	NA	TRBV19	TRBJ1-1	CASSRRSLNTEAFF	TGTGCCAGTAGTAGGAGGTCCCTGAACACTGAAGCTTTCTTT
NA	NA	TRBV11-2	TRBJ2-7	CASSRDRISYEQYF	TGTGCCAGCAGCCGTGACAGGATCTCCTACGAGCAGTACTTC
NA	TRBD2	TRBV13	TRBJ2-7	CASSEAGGPREQYF	TGTGCCAGCAGCGAAGCGGGAGGGCCCAGGGAGCAGTACTTC
once	TRBD2	TRBV5-1	TRBJ2-1	CASSLGLAGSGYNEQFF	TGCGCCAGCAGCCTGGGACTAGCGGGTTCTGGATACAATGAGCAGTTCTTC
NA	TRBD1	TRBV7-9	TRBJ1-4	CASSAGTGGEKLFF	TGTGCCAGCAGCGCCGGGACAGGGGGTGAAAAACTGTTTTTT
NA	NA	TRBV5-6	TRBJ1-1	CASSFGGDTEAFF	TGTGCCAGCAGCTTCGGGGGGGACACTGAAGCTTTCTTT
few	TRBD2	TRBV2	TRBJ2-7	CASSQGLAAEQYF	TGTGCCAGCAGCCAAGGACTAGCCGCAGAGCAGTACTTC
NA	NA	TRBV18	TRBJ2-5	CASSPGQFQETQYF	TGTGCCAGCTCACCTGGACAGTTCCAAGAGACCCAGTACTTC
NA	TRBD1	TRBV19	TRBJ2-1	CASSRTGDGYNEQFF	TGTGCCAGTAGCAGGACAGGGGATGGGTACAATGAGCAGTTCTTC
NA	NA	TRBV19	TRBJ1-2	CASNPLGGGRRPNYGYTF	TGTGCCAGTAATCCCCTTGGCGGGGGGAGAAGACCTAACTATGGCTACACCTTC
once	NA	TRBV5-4	TRBJ1-1	CASSLETWQADMNTEAFF	TGTGCCAGCAGCTTGGAAACCTGGCAGGCCGACATGAACACTGAAGCTTTCTTT
NA	NA	TRBV29-1	TRBJ1-1	CSVGGAGLNTEAFF	TGCAGCGTGGGGGGGGCGGGGTTGAACACTGAAGCTTTCTTT
NA	TRBD1	TRBV20-1	TRBJ2-7	CSAREGDRERF	TGCAGTGCTAGAGAAGGGGACAGGGAAAGATTC
NA	NA	TRBV18	TRBJ2-7	CASSPPLTAPYEQYF	TGTGCCAGCTCACCACCTCTGACAGCCCCCTACGAGCAGTACTTC
few	NA	TRBV5-1	TRBJ1-3	CASSLGQSGSTIYF	TGCGCCAGCAGCTTGGGGCAGAGCGGAAGCACCATATATTTT
medium-sized	TRBD2	TRBV9	TRBJ2-1	CASSPSGTSYNEQFF	TGTGCCAGCAGCCCTAGCGGGACTTCCTACAATGAGCAGTTCTTC
few	NA	TRBV6-5	TRBJ1-5	CASRGQNSNQPQHF	TGTGCCAGCCGAGGACAGAACTCGAATCAGCCCCAGCATTTT
NA	NA	TRBV9	TRBJ2-1	CASSEDILGGNEQFF	TGTGCCAGCAGCGAAGACATCCTCGGAGGCAATGAGCAGTTCTTC
NA	TRBD1	TRBV5-1	TRBJ1-1	CASSLQGRNTEAFF	TGCGCCAGCAGCCTACAGGGGAGGAACACTGAAGCTTTCTTT
NA	NA	TRBV5-1	TRBJ2-6	CASSPQLLRGANVLTF	TGCGCCAGCAGCCCACAATTATTACGCGGGGCCAACGTCCTGACTTTC
few	TRBD1	TRBV2	TRBJ2-1	CATPYRDRGHEQFF	TGTGCCACCCCTTACCGGGACAGGGGACATGAGCAGTTCTTC
NA	NA	TRBV5-1	TRBJ1-4	CASSLRQGNEKLFF	TGCGCCAGCAGCTTGCGGCAGGGAAATGAAAAACTGTTTTTT
NA	NA	TRBV7-6	TRBJ2-7	CASSPRDYEQYF	TGTGCCAGCAGCCCCCGAGACTACGAGCAGTACTTC
NA	TRBD1	TRBV10-3	TRBJ2-7	CAISLGTGAYEQYF	TGTGCCATCAGCCTCGGGACAGGAGCCTACGAGCAGTACTTC
NA	NA	TRBV19	TRBJ2-2	CASRGGQLYTGELFF	TGTGCCAGTAGGGGGGGACAGCTATACACCGGGGAGCTGTTTTTT
NA	NA	TRBV7-8	TRBJ2-1	CASSLAGSSSYNEQFF	TGTGCCAGCAGCTTAGCAGGATCTAGCTCCTACAATGAGCAGTTCTTC
NA	TRBD2	TRBV2	TRBJ2-7	CASIREVNSYEQYF	TGTGCCAGCATCCGGGAGGTCAATTCCTACGAGCAGTACTTC
NA	TRBD1	TRBV5-1	TRBJ1-1	CASSLGTGEAFF	TGCGCCAGCAGCTTGGGGACAGGTGAAGCTTTCTTT
NA	NA	TRBV10-3	TRBJ2-7	CASTGASSREQYF	TGTGCCTCGACGGGAGCCTCTTCTCGAGAGCAGTACTTC